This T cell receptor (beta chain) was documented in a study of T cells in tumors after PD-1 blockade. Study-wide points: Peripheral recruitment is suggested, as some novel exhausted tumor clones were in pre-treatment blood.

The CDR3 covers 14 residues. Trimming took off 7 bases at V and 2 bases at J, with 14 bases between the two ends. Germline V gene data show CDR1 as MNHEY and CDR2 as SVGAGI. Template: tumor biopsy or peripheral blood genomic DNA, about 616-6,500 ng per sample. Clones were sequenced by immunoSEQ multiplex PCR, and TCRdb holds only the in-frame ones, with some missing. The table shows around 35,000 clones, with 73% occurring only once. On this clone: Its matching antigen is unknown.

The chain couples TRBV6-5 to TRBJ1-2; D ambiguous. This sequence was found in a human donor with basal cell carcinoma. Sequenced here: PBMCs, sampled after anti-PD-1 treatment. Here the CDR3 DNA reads TGTGCCAGCACCTTGGAGGAAGGGAACTATGGCTACACCTTC. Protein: CASTLEEGNYGYTF.